This T cell receptor (beta chain) was captured in a study of blood T cell repertoires in COVID-19. As for the study in general: COVID-19 samples collected from the United States, Italy and Spain covered acute and convalescent phases.

This clone was counted once. The CDR3 has 11 residues. Trimming took 6 bases from V and 6 from J, leaving 6 bases between them. Germline values: CDR1 SGDLS, CDR2 YYNGEE. The protocol was immunoSEQ multiplex PCR, while the TCRdb copy is restricted to in-frame clones and leaves out a portion. The table records more than 150,000 clones, about 86% of them present only once. The TCR originated in a man aged 50 to 60 with active or convalescent COVID-19. The sample comprised peripheral blood. The chain is built from TRBV9 and TRBJ2-2, with D uncertain. CDR3 nucleotide sequence: TGTGCCAGCAATGTCGCCGGGGAGCTGTTTTTT. Encoded protein: CASNVAGELFF.